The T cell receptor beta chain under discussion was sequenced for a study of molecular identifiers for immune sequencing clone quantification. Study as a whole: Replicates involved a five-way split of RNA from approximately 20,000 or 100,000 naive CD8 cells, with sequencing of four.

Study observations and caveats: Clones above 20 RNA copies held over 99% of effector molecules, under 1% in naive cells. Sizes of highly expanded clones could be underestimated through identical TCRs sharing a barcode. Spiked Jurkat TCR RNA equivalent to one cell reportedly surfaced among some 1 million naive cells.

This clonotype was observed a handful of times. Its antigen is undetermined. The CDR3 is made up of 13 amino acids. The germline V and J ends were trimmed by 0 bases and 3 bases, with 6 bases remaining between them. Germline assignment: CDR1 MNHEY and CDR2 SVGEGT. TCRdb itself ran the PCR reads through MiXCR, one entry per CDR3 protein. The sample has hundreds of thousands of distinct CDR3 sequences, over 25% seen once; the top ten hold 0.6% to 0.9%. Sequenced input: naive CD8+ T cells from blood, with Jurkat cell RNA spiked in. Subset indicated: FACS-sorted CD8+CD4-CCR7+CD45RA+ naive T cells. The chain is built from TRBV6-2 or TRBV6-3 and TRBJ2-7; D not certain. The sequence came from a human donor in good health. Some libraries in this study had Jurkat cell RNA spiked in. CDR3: CASSYSLNYEQYF. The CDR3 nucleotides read TGTGCCAGCAGTTACTCACTGAACTACGAGCAGTACTTC.